Each of the 25 T cell receptor beta chains below was sequenced from the same sample in a study of blood T cells in healthy people across ages. Primed by a sample-barcoded 5' primer and a J-beta primer mix, a second PCR proceeded for about 7 to 11 cycles. TCRdb itself ran the 5' RACE reads through MiXCR, one entry per CDR3 protein. The data hold hundreds of thousands of distinct CDR3 sequences, with over 45% observed a single time. Input material: blood. These receptors were taken from a man aged 25-45 years in good health.

This clonotype appeared a few times. The chain joins TRBV20-1 to TRBJ2-7; D not certain. This CDR3 is 10 amino acids long. CDR1 is DFQATT and CDR2 is SNEGSKA in the germline V gene (reference sequence). V was pared by 4 bases and J by 5 bases, with 6 bases between. As DNA, the CDR3 is TGCAGTGCTATCCGCAACGAGCAGTACTTC. Translating gives CSAIRNEQYF.

The chain employs TRBV5-1 and TRBJ2-3; D gene unclear. The V end was cut by 4 bases, the J end by 6 bases, with 15 bases between. The CDR3 covers 14 residues. Germline values: CDR1 SGHRS, CDR2 YFSETQ. This CDR3 reads CASSLQSSVDTQYF. The CDR3 DNA reads as TGCGCCAGCAGCCTACAGTCCTCTGTTGATACGCAGTATTTT.

V is TRBV29-1 and J is TRBJ1-2; D unresolved. This CDR3 has 11 residues. Germline V lookup: CDR1 SQVTM, CDR2 ANQGSEA. V lost 7 bases to trimming and J lost 7 bases, with 13 bases between them. The CDR3, as DNA: TGCAGCGGCGGTGCAGATCGTGGCTACACCTTC. This codes for CSGGADRGYTF.

The genes are TRBV20-1 and TRBJ1-2; TRBD1 might be the D (6 bases). Germline CDR1 and CDR2: DFQATT and SNEGSKA (reference sequence). Trimming shortened V by 3 bases and J by 6 bases, and 23 bases separated the two germline ends. The CDR3 runs 16 residues. The CDR3 coding sequence is TGCAGTGCTAGGCCCTACCTCCGGGGGGGCGCGGATGGCTACACCTTC. It is translated as CSARPYLRGGADGYTF.

Only a few counts were recorded for this clonotype. V is TRBV7-3 and J is TRBJ2-3; D is unresolved. V lost 5 bases to trimming and J lost 4 bases, with 13 bases between them. The CDR3 is 14 amino acids. Per the germline V gene, CDR1 is SGHTA and CDR2 is FQGTGA. CDR3 sequence: CASSQSNSADTQYF. Written as DNA, the CDR3 is TGTGCCAGCAGCCAATCCAATAGTGCAGATACGCAGTATTTT.

The chain links TRBV7-2 to TRBJ2-5; D gene ambiguous. This CDR3 is 15 amino acids long. Trimming shortened V by 7 bases and J by 5 bases, and 20 bases separated the two germline ends. Germline-derived CDR1 and CDR2 are SGHTA and FQGNSA. CDR3 amino acids: CASTNSRNLGETQYF. The CDR3 DNA is TGTGCCAGCACCAACTCTAGGAATTTGGGGGAGACCCAGTACTTC. The whole variable domain, remainder taken from reference TRBV7-2 and TRBJ2-5, is GAGVSQSPSNKVTEKGKDVELRCDPISGHTALYWYRQSLGQGLEFLIYFQGNSAPDKSGLPSDRFSAERTGGSVSTLTIQRTQQEDSAVYLCASTNSRNLGETQYFGPGTRLLVL.

The rearrangement links TRBV21-1 to TRBJ2-1; TRBD2 is taken as the D call from the table, unchecked against the DNA. TRBV21-1 is a pseudogene segment. This CDR3 has 17 amino acids. Here the CDR3 reads CASSKRERAGGHNEQFF. The CDR3 DNA sequence: TGTGCCAGCAGCAAAAGGGAAAGGGCGGGAGGTCACAATGAGCAGTTCTTC.

This clonotype occurred many times. The V call is TRBV7-2, the J call TRBJ2-7; D is unclear. Germline V gives CDR1 SGHTA, CDR2 FQGNSA. The CDR3 extends over 11 amino acids. V shed 4 bases and J shed 5 bases, with 6 bases lying between them. The CDR3 protein is CASSSSHEQYF. The CDR3 nucleotides are TGTGCCAGCAGCTCTTCCCACGAGCAGTACTTC. Full variable domain (rest looked up from reference TRBV7-2 and TRBJ2-7): GAGVSQSPSNKVTEKGKDVELRCDPISGHTALYWYRQSLGQGLEFLIYFQGNSAPDKSGLPSDRFSAERTGGSVSTLTIQRTQQEDSAVYLCASSSSHEQYFGPGTRLTVT.

The V gene is TRBV25-1, the J gene TRBJ2-3; no clear D. CDR3 size: 14 residues. Germline V gives CDR1 MGHDK, CDR2 SYGVNS. Deletions cut 8 bases from V and 0 bases from J, with 12 bases between. CDR3 in amino acids: CASPVTLSTDTQYF. The DNA of the CDR3 is TGTGCCAGCCCGGTAACCCTTAGCACAGATACGCAGTATTTT.

The chain couples TRBV9 to TRBJ1-1; D call uncertain. Trimming left V 4 bases short and J 4 bases short, with 11 bases between. The length of the CDR3 is 13 residues. Germline loops: CDR1 SGDLS, CDR2 YYNGEE. The CDR3 here is CASSFGVSTEAFF. The CDR3 bases are TGTGCCAGCAGCTTTGGGGTGAGCACTGAAGCTTTCTTT.

This chain uses TRBV12-5 with TRBJ2-7; D uncertain. Germline values: CDR1 LGHNT, CDR2 FRNRAP. Trimming removed 2 bases at V and 4 bases at J, with 3 bases between. This CDR3 has 11 amino acids. CDR3: CASGLMYEQYF. The CDR3 DNA sequence: TGTGCTAGTGGTTTGATGTACGAGCAGTACTTC.

This clonotype was seen only a few times. The chain is built from TRBV27 and TRBJ1-2; D uncertain. This CDR3 spans 12 amino acids. From germline, CDR1 is MNHEY and CDR2 SMNVEV (reference sequence). Trimming took off 6 bases at V and 6 bases at J, with 11 bases between the two ends. The CDR3 DNA sequence: TGTGCCAGCAGACACCCAGGAGATGGCTACACCTTC. This codes for CASRHPGDGYTF.

The chain carries TRBV28 and TRBJ2-7, with D perhaps matching TRBD2 (6 bases). Gene TRBJ2-5 matches the end of the DNA better, so the J call may be wrong. Germline-derived CDR1 and CDR2 are MDHEN and SYDVKM. This CDR3 has 15 residues. This CDR3 is CASSPVSGSKETQYF. CDR3 DNA: TGTGCCAGCAGCCCGGTTAGCGGATCAAAAGAGACCCAGTACTTC.

V usage is TRBV10-3 and J usage is TRBJ2-7; D tentatively reads TRBD1 or TRBD2 (5 bases each). From germline, CDR1 is ENHRY and CDR2 SYGVKD. V lost 4 bases and J 7 bases, leaving 20 bases between the germline ends. The CDR3 is made up of 15 amino acids. CDR3 coding DNA: TGTGCCATCAGTGTTGGGCAGGGCGGACTTGATGAGCAGTACTTC. Its translation is CAISVGQGGLDEQYF.

This clonotype is a singleton in its sample. The V call is TRBV11-2, the J call TRBJ2-4; D call uncertain. CDR1 is SGHAT, CDR2 FQNNGV, per germline. V shed 5 bases and J shed 4 bases, with 15 bases lying between them. The CDR3 is 15 residues long. The CDR3 region is CASSRARTEKNIQYF. The CDR3 DNA follows: TGTGCCAGCAGCCGTGCTAGGACGGAAAAAAACATTCAGTACTTC. The variable domain in full, completed from reference TRBV11-2 and TRBJ2-4, reads EAGVAQSPRYKIIEKRQSVAFWCNPISGHATLYWYQQILGQGPKLLIQFQNNGVVDDSQLPKDRFSAERLKGVDSTLKIQPAKLEDSAVYLCASSRARTEKNIQYFGAGTRLSVL.

The chain uses TRBV20-1 and TRBJ2-7; no clear D. CDR1 is DFQATT, CDR2 SNEGSKA, per germline (reference sequence). The CDR3 spans 11 residues. V was cut by 5 bases and J by 1 base, with 6 bases left in between. The CDR3 DNA reads as TGCAGTGCTGCTGAATCCTACGAGCAGTACTTC. It translates to CSAAESYEQYF.

To note about this clonotype: A much larger clone lies one base from this, so it may be a read error. The V gene is TRBV29-1, the J gene TRBJ1-2; the D is unclear. The germline V gene has CDR1 SQVTM and CDR2 ANQGSEA. The V end was cut by 6 bases, the J end by 3 bases, with 11 bases between. The CDR3 consists of 12 residues. This CDR3 reads CSVETAYYGYTF. The CDR3 nucleotides are TGCAGCGTCGAGACTGCATACTATGGCTACACCTTC.

V usage is TRBV28 and J usage is TRBJ2-7; possible D gene TRBD1, 5 bases. This CDR3 spans 14 amino acids. Looked up from germline, CDR1 is MDHEN and CDR2 is SYDVKM. V dropped 5 bases and J dropped 10 bases, with 21 bases sitting between them. CDR3 residues: CASSLASNRKAQYF. The CDR3 region has the DNA TGTGCCAGCAGTCTCGCGAGTAACAGGAAGGCCCAGTACTTC.

This clonotype is a singleton in its sample. This chain connects TRBV12-3 or TRBV12-4 to TRBJ1-6; D gene ambiguous. V lost 7 bases, J lost 7 bases, and 14 bases lay in between. CDR3 size: 14 residues. The CDR3 region is CASTLRLGNSPLHF. The CDR3 DNA sequence: TGTGCCAGCACCCTAAGACTGGGAAATTCACCCCTCCACTTT.

This chain connects TRBV7-2 to TRBJ2-1; D gene unclear. The CDR3 consists of 15 residues. V lost 1 base, J lost 2 bases, and 9 bases lay in between. Germline-derived CDR1 and CDR2 are SGHTA and FQGNSA. The CDR3 sequence: CASSLGPSPYNEQFF. DNA of the CDR3: TGTGCCAGCAGCTTAGGGCCGAGCCCCTACAATGAGCAGTTCTTC.

The chain joins TRBV4-1 to TRBJ2-1; D may be TRBD1 (5 bases). The CDR3 sequence is 15 residues long. The germline V and J ends were trimmed by 0 bases and 0 bases, with 6 bases remaining between them. CDR1 and CDR2 (germline): MGHRA, YSYEKL. CDR3 sequence (DNA): TGCGCCAGCAGCCAAGAAGGGGACTCCTACAATGAGCAGTTCTTC. It translates to CASSQEGDSYNEQFF.

About this clonotype: The junction shows a germline mismatch at one end, possibly a read error. V gene TRBV20-1 combines with J gene TRBJ2-1, with D possibly TRBD1 on 6 matching bases. The CDR3 has 14 residues. Germline V lookup: CDR1 DFQATT, CDR2 SNEGSKA (reference sequence). CDR3: CSGTQGVSDNERFF. CDR3 DNA sequence: TGCAGTGGTACACAGGGAGTTTCGGACAATGAGCGGTTCTTC.

V gene TRBV6-1 combines with J gene TRBJ2-3; D possibly corresponds to TRBD1 (5 bases). Looked up from germline, CDR1 is MNHNS and CDR2 is SASEGT. This CDR3 is 15 amino acids long. Deletions cut 5 bases from V and 0 bases from J, with 12 bases between. The CDR3 DNA is TGTGCCAGCAGTCAGGGCCCCGTTAGCACAGATACGCAGTATTTT. Its translation is CASSQGPVSTDTQYF.

This chain connects TRBV29-1 to TRBJ1-2, with D perhaps TRBD1 (5 bases). Trimming removed 1 base at V and 0 bases at J, with 18 bases between. The CDR3 is 17 amino acids. Looked up from germline, CDR1 is SQVTM and CDR2 is ANQGSEA. For the CDR3, the DNA is TGCAGCGTTGAAGCTCTCGGGACGCTCCCCCCTAACTATGGCTACACCTTC. Its protein product is CSVEALGTLPPNYGYTF.

The chain has TRBV25-1 and TRBJ1-6, with 8 bases matching TRBD1. Losses at the gene ends were 5 bases for V and 8 bases for J; bases not matched to a gene: 8. The CDR3 covers 15 residues. Germline loops: CDR1 MGHDK, CDR2 SYGVNS. The chain's CDR3 is CASSSYRGDHSPLHF. The DNA of the CDR3 is TGTGCCAGCAGTTCCTACAGGGGGGATCATTCACCCCTCCACTTT. The variable domain in full, completed from reference TRBV25-1 and TRBJ1-6, reads EADIYQTPRYLVIGTGKKITLECSQTMGHDKMYWYQQDPGMELHLIHYSYGVNSTEKGDLSSESTVSRIRTEHFPLTLESARPSHTSQYLCASSSYRGDHSPLHFGNGTRLTVT.